A selection of T cell receptor beta chains follows, all from one sample in a study of cytomegalovirus exposure and HLA in healthy donors. The assay was immunoSEQ multiplex PCR, and TCRdb's table has in-frame clones only and misses some. The table has about 34,000 clones, roughly two thirds seen once. Source material: PBMCs. Source of these receptors: a man in his forties or fifties in good health and CMV-seropositive. CDR3s include the opening cysteine and the closing phenylalanine or tryptophan. D genes are given only for firm matches.

d_gene: TRBD1
j_gene: TRBJ2-3
v_gene: TRBV7-3
CDR3aa: CASSSSGDRGGPDTQYF

d_gene: TRBD1
j_gene: TRBJ1-6
v_gene: TRBV6-1
CDR3aa: CASSANRDRESPLHF

d_gene: TRBD1
j_gene: TRBJ1-5
v_gene: TRBV6-6
CDR3aa: CASSRDRAHDQPQHF

d_gene: -
j_gene: TRBJ2-2
v_gene: TRBV19
CDR3aa: CASRERKAGELFF

d_gene: -
j_gene: TRBJ1-4
v_gene: TRBV2
CDR3aa: CASTGTTNEKLFF

d_gene: -
j_gene: TRBJ2-1
v_gene: TRBV5-6
CDR3aa: CASSLTSTGEQFF

d_gene: TRBD2
j_gene: TRBJ2-2
v_gene: TRBV5-1
CDR3aa: CASSGGLADTGELFF

d_gene: -
j_gene: -
v_gene: TRBV7-2
CDR3aa: CASSFWPNTDYEQYF

d_gene: -
j_gene: TRBJ1-2
v_gene: TRBV21-1
CDR3aa: CASSKSRVNYGYTF

d_gene: TRBD1
j_gene: TRBJ2-7
v_gene: TRBV5-6
CDR3aa: CASSLAFRTGPIHEQYF

d_gene: -
j_gene: TRBJ2-3
v_gene: TRBV9
CDR3aa: CASSPRGGAITDTQYF

d_gene: TRBD2
j_gene: TRBJ2-1
v_gene: TRBV9
CDR3aa: CASSPTPNSGGANNEQFF

d_gene: TRBD1
j_gene: TRBJ2-5
v_gene: TRBV11-3
CDR3aa: CASSSPRGQETQYF

d_gene: TRBD2
j_gene: TRBJ2-5
v_gene: TRBV9
CDR3aa: CASSVGSGGGAPETQYF

d_gene: TRBD1
j_gene: TRBJ2-3
v_gene: TRBV19
CDR3aa: CASRTGTGVDTQYF

d_gene: -
j_gene: TRBJ1-6
v_gene: TRBV4-2
CDR3aa: CASSQETGSNSPLHF

d_gene: TRBD1
j_gene: TRBJ2-5
v_gene: TRBV2
CDR3aa: CASSAADRGQTQYF

d_gene: -
j_gene: TRBJ1-2
v_gene: TRBV5-4
CDR3aa: CASSPEGRDHSGYTF

d_gene: TRBD1
j_gene: TRBJ1-2
v_gene: TRBV18
CDR3aa: CASSARDSKDYGYTF

d_gene: -
j_gene: TRBJ2-2
v_gene: TRBV5-8
CDR3aa: CASSLEGQNTGELFF

d_gene: TRBD1
j_gene: TRBJ2-2
v_gene: TRBV18
CDR3aa: CASNRGITGELFF

d_gene: -
j_gene: TRBJ1-2
v_gene: TRBV6-1
CDR3aa: CASKQPSFYGYTF

d_gene: TRBD2
j_gene: TRBJ2-1
v_gene: TRBV11-3
CDR3aa: CASSTRTSGGHNEQFF

d_gene: TRBD2
j_gene: TRBJ2-3
v_gene: TRBV7-6
CDR3aa: CASSSRLADTDTQYF

d_gene: -
j_gene: TRBJ2-2
v_gene: TRBV29-1
CDR3aa: CSVEDRANTGELFF

d_gene: -
j_gene: TRBJ2-7
v_gene: TRBV6-5
CDR3aa: CASSYIQGTYEQYF

d_gene: -
j_gene: TRBJ2-5
v_gene: TRBV6-5
CDR3aa: CASSYGSDQYF

d_gene: TRBD1
j_gene: TRBJ1-5
v_gene: TRBV2
CDR3aa: CASSVGQGASQPQHF

d_gene: -
j_gene: TRBJ1-5
v_gene: TRBV6-1
CDR3aa: CASSGTGSTVGKQPQHF

d_gene: -
j_gene: TRBJ2-7
v_gene: TRBV2
CDR3aa: CASSEAGSGRSYEQYF

d_gene: -
j_gene: TRBJ1-6
v_gene: TRBV19
CDR3aa: CASSARQLQNSPLHF

d_gene: -
j_gene: TRBJ2-2
v_gene: TRBV6-5
CDR3aa: CASSYVSGANTGELFF

d_gene: TRBD2
j_gene: TRBJ2-1
v_gene: TRBV9
CDR3aa: CASSPRTGGRNEQFF

d_gene: -
j_gene: TRBJ1-1
v_gene: TRBV19
CDR3aa: CASSSTRVLNTEAFF

d_gene: -
j_gene: TRBJ2-7
v_gene: TRBV15
CDR3aa: CATSRAESSYEQYF

d_gene: -
j_gene: TRBJ1-5
v_gene: TRBV2
CDR3aa: CASSAPGQPQHF

d_gene: TRBD1
j_gene: TRBJ2-7
v_gene: TRBV14
CDR3aa: CASSQDRGQGIPEQYF

d_gene: TRBD1
j_gene: TRBJ1-2
v_gene: TRBV19
CDR3aa: CASRRDRVDGYTF

d_gene: -
j_gene: TRBJ2-7
v_gene: TRBV15
CDR3aa: CATSREGAYSYEQYF

d_gene: -
j_gene: TRBJ2-7
v_gene: TRBV4-1
CDR3aa: CASSQGTQTYEQYF

d_gene: TRBD1
j_gene: TRBJ1-1
v_gene: TRBV5-1
CDR3aa: CASSLAQGGTEAFF

d_gene: -
j_gene: TRBJ1-4
v_gene: TRBV27
CDR3aa: CASSSHMGGSKLFF

d_gene: -
j_gene: TRBJ1-1
v_gene: TRBV9
CDR3aa: CASSPGGVSYTEAFF

d_gene: -
j_gene: TRBJ1-6
v_gene: TRBV5-4
CDR3aa: CASSSGPRHVYNSPLHF

d_gene: -
j_gene: TRBJ2-7
v_gene: TRBV30
CDR3aa: CAWSDGASVGYYEQYF

d_gene: TRBD2
j_gene: TRBJ2-7
v_gene: TRBV15
CDR3aa: CATSRDTAGGTSPQYF

d_gene: -
j_gene: TRBJ1-1
v_gene: TRBV18
CDR3aa: CASSPSNTEAFF

d_gene: TRBD2
j_gene: -
v_gene: TRBV6-6
CDR3aa: CASSLTSGGAAYEQYF

d_gene: -
j_gene: TRBJ1-3
v_gene: TRBV7-9
CDR3aa: CASSPRITYSGNTIYF

d_gene: TRBD1
j_gene: TRBJ2-5
v_gene: TRBV5-8
CDR3aa: CASNLGTGEETQYF

d_gene: TRBD2
j_gene: TRBJ2-7
v_gene: TRBV5-5
CDR3aa: CASSGRSSGDPRYEQYF

d_gene: -
j_gene: TRBJ1-1
v_gene: TRBV5-1
CDR3aa: CASSLGTRGYDTEAFF

d_gene: TRBD2
j_gene: TRBJ2-2
v_gene: TRBV29-1
CDR3aa: CSAGTSGDGELFF